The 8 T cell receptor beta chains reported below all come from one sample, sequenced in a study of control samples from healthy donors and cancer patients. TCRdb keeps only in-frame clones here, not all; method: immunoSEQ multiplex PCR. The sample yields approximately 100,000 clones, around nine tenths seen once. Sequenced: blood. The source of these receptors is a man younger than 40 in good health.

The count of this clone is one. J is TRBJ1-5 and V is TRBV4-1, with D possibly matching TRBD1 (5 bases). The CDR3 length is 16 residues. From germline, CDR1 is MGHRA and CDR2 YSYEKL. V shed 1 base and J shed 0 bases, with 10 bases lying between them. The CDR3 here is CASSQGGLNSNQPQHF. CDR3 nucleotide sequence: TGCGCCAGCAGCCAAGGGGGACTCAATAGCAATCAGCCCCAGCATTTT.

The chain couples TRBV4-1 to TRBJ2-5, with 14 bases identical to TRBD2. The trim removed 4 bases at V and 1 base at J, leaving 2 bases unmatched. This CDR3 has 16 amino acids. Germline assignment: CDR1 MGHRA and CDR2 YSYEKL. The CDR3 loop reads CASSLGLAGAQETQYF. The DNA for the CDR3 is TGCGCCAGCAGCCTGGGACTAGCGGGGGCCCAAGAGACCCAGTACTTC.

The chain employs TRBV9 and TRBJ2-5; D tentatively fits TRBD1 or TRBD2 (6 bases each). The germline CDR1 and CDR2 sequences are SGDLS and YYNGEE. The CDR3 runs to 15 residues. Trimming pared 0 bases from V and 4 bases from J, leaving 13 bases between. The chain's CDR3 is CASSVGGGQRETQYF. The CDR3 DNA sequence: TGTGCCAGCAGCGTAGGGGGAGGACAGAGAGAGACCCAGTACTTC. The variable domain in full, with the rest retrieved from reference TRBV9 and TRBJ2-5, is DSGVTQTPKHLITATGQRVTLRCSPRSGDLSVYWYQQSLDQGLQFLIQYYNGEERAKGNILERFSAQQFPDLHSELNLSSLELGDSALYFCASSVGGGQRETQYFGPGTRLLVL.

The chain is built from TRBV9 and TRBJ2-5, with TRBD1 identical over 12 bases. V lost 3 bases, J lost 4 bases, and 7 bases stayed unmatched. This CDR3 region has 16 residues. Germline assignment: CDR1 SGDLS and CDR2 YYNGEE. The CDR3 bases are TGTGCCAGCAGCGAGGGGACAGGGGGCGTTCGAGAGACCCAGTACTTC. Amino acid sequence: CASSEGTGGVRETQYF.

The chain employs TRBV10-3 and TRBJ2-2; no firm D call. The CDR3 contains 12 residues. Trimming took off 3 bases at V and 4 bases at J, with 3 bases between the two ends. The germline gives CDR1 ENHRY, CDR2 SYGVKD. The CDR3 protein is CAISDSTGELFF. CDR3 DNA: TGTGCCATCAGTGACAGCACCGGGGAGCTGTTTTTT.

The CDR3 is CASSADLGTLNTEAFF. DNA for the CDR3: TGTGCCAGCAGCGCCGACCTCGGGACACTCAACACTGAAGCTTTCTTT. J is TRBJ1-1 and V is TRBV11-2, with D possibly being TRBD1 (6 bases). Germline V lookup: CDR1 SGHAT, CDR2 FQNNGV. The V end lost 5 bases, the J end lost 2 bases, and 18 bases lay between the germline ends. The CDR3 has 16 amino acids.

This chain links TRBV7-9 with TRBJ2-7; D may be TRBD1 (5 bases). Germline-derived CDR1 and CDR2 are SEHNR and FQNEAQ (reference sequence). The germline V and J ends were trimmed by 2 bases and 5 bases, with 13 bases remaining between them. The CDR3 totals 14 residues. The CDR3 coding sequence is TGTGCCAGCAGCTTAAATCCAGGGCTCAACGAGCAGTACTTC. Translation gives CASSLNPGLNEQYF.

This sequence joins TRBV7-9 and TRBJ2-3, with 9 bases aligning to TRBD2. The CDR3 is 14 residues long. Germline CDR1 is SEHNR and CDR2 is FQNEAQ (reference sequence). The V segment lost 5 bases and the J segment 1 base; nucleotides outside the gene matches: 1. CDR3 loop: CASSPSGGTDTQYF. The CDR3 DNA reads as TGTGCCAGCAGCCCTAGCGGGGGCACAGATACGCAGTATTTT.